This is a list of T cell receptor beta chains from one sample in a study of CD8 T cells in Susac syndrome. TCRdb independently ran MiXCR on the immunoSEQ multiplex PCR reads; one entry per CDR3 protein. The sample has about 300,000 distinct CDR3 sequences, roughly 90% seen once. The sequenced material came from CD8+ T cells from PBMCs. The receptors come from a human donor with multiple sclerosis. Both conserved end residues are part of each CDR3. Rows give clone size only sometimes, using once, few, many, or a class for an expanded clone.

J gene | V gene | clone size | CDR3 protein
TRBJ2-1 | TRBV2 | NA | CASSEARRLAGGKSYNEQFF
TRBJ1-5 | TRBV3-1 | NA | CASSLPGAPQHF
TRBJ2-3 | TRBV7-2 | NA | CASSLTTSGGRKDTQYF
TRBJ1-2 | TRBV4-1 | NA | CASSQSWGNYGYTF
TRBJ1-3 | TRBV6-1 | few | CASSRDISGNTIYF
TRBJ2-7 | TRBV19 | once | CASSYVQGATSEQYF
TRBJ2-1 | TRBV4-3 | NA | CASNRAMGYNEQFF
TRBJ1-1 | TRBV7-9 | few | CASSLRVTEAFF
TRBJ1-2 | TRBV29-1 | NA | CSVEDRADYGYTF
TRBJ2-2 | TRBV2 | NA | CASSELSSQNTGELFF
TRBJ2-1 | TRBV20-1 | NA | CSARGRGLASGEQFF
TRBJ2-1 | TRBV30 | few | CAWSSASYNEQFF
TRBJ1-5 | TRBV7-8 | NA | CASSLLGGLYNQPQHF
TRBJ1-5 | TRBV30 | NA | CAWRGQGVGQPQHF
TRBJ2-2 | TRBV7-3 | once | CASSFPPLAGGNTGELFF
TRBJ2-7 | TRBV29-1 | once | CSVGYYLQGYEQYF
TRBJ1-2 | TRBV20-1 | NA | CSASLTGGGYTF
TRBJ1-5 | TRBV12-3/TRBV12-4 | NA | CASRGGYSNQPQHF
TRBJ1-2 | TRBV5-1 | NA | CASRGKGIDGYTF
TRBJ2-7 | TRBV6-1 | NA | CASISPKGGWFNEQYF
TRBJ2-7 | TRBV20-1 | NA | CSARALDRSSYEQYF
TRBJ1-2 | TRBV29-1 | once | CSVDQGGYGYTF
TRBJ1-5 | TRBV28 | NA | CASSPRGGQPQHF
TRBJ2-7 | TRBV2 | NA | CASSESGEQYF
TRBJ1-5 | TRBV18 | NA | CASSPGTDPNQPQHF
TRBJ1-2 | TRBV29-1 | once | CSVDLEAYGYTF
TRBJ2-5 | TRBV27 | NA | CASSSAFDREAETQYF
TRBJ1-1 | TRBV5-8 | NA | CASSSSGMNTEAFF
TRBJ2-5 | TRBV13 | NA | CASSPDRGEETQYF
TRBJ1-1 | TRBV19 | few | CASSTGQGASNTEAFF
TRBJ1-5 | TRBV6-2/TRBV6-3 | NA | CASKDRQDQPQHF
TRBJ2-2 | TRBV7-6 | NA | CASSLDSPRGELFF
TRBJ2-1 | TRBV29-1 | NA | CSVDALGPEQFF
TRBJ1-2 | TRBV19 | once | CASSISGGALYGYTF
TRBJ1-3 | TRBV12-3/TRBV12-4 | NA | CASSFRASYGNTIYF
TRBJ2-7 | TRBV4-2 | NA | CASSQEGSGASYEQYF
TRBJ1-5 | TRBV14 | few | CASSQGGDYQPQHF
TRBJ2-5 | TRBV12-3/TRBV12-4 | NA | CASSLPRGRRETQYF
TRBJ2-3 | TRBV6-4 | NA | CASSDGGDPDTQYF